The 28 T cell receptor beta chains in this list originate from one sample, sequenced in a study of cytomegalovirus exposure and HLA in healthy donors. It was with 60 Vbeta and 13 Jbeta primers that the PCR ran. Libraries were prepared by immunoSEQ multiplex PCR; TCRdb keeps only in-frame clonotypes and omits some of them. The sample lists 150,000 or so clones; about 72% were seen once. Material: PBMCs. The receptors were sampled from a girl aged 5-17 years in good health and CMV-seronegative.

This clone was detected only a few times. The chain couples TRBV7-8 to TRBJ1-6; 9 nucleotides line up with TRBD1. From germline, CDR1 is SGHVS and CDR2 FQNEAQ. This CDR3 is 15 amino acids long. V shed 3 bases, J shed 10 bases, and the junction held 7 bases outside the gene matches. The CDR3 DNA is TGTGCCAGCAGCTTCGTGGACAGGGGAGGCTCACCCCTCCACTTT. Translating gives CASSFVDRGGSPLHF.

The V call is TRBV6-5, the J call TRBJ1-2, with a tentative D call TRBD1 (5 bases). The CDR3 length is 13 residues. Germline CDR1 MNHEY, CDR2 SVGAGI. Trimming cost V 6 bases and J 6 bases, with 14 bases left between them. The CDR3 reads CASSLDRYDGYTF. Written as DNA, the CDR3 is TGTGCCAGCAGCCTAGACAGATACGATGGCTACACCTTC.

V is TRBV27 and J is TRBJ1-5, with D uncertain. This CDR3 is 15 amino acids long. Germline V gene lookup returns CDR1 MNHEY and CDR2 SMNVEV (reference sequence). Trimming removed 0 bases at V and 6 bases at J, with 12 bases between. CDR3 loop: CASSLSEAKPQPQHF. The CDR3 region has the DNA TGTGCCAGCAGTTTATCCGAGGCGAAACCTCAGCCCCAGCATTTT.

The V gene is TRBV2, the J gene TRBJ1-2; no definite D call. Trimming took off 5 bases at V and 5 bases at J, with 15 bases between the two ends. Germline CDR1 SNHLY, CDR2 FYNNEI. CDR3 length: 14 amino acids. As DNA, the CDR3 is TGTGCCAGCAGTCCGGTAACTGTAATATATGGCTACACCTTC. Encoded protein: CASSPVTVIYGYTF.

The chain recombines TRBV10-3 with TRBJ2-6; D remains unclear. The germline V gene has CDR1 ENHRY and CDR2 SYGVKD. V was pared by 7 bases and J by 4 bases, with 8 bases between. There are 13 residues in the CDR3. The CDR3 DNA is TGTGCCATCAACTACTCCGGGGCCAACGTCCTGACTTTC. Residues: CAINYSGANVLTF.

The chain couples TRBV11-2 to TRBJ2-1; D unresolved. Trimming removed 3 bases from V and 7 bases from J, with 4 bases in between. The CDR3 runs to 11 residues. From germline, CDR1 is SGHAT and CDR2 FQNNGV. The DNA for the CDR3 is TGTGCCAGCAGCTTCCAGAATGAGCAGTTCTTC. Translating it yields CASSFQNEQFF.

V and J are TRBV2 and TRBJ1-2; the D gene is possibly TRBD1 (6 bases). This CDR3 is built from 12 residues. The V end lost 7 bases, the J end lost 1 base, and 7 bases lay between the germline ends. The germline V gene has CDR1 SNHLY and CDR2 FYNNEI. The CDR3: CASKDSNYGYTF. For the CDR3, the DNA is TGTGCCAGCAAGGACAGTAACTATGGCTACACCTTC.

The chain uses TRBV2 and TRBJ2-7; TRBD1 matches 7 bases. Germline V lookup: CDR1 SNHLY, CDR2 FYNNEI. V lost 8 bases to trimming and J lost 1 base; unmatched junction nucleotides: 11. This CDR3 has 15 residues. The CDR3, as DNA: TGTGCCAGCCGTCCTCGACAGGGAAGATCCTACGAGCAGTACTTC. Its protein is CASRPRQGRSYEQYF.

The chain combines TRBV7-2 with TRBJ2-3; no clear D. The V end was cut by 1 base, the J end by 1 base, with 6 bases between. This CDR3 comprises 14 residues. Germline CDR1 reads SGHTA; CDR2 reads FQGNSA. The CDR3 sequence: CASSLDIRTDTQYF. In nucleotides, the CDR3 is TGTGCCAGCAGCTTAGACATCCGCACAGATACGCAGTATTTT.

This clone was seen once. This chain uses TRBV9 with TRBJ2-2; a weak D match, TRBD2 (6 bases). The germline gives CDR1 SGDLS, CDR2 YYNGEE. This CDR3 comprises 14 residues. The V and J ends lost 1 base and 7 bases respectively, with 11 bases between them. CDR3 sequence reads: CASSVSGRDGELFF. The CDR3 nucleotides are TGTGCCAGCAGCGTATCAGGGCGGGACGGGGAGCTGTTTTTT.

The gene calls are TRBV11-1 and TRBJ1-6, with D possibly matching TRBD1 (5 bases). This CDR3 region has 16 residues. The V end lost 2 bases, the J end lost 3 bases, and 11 bases lay between the germline ends. In germline, CDR1 is SGHAT, CDR2 FQDESV (reference sequence). The CDR3 DNA reads as TGTGCCAGCAGCTTAACCCCCGGACACTATAATTCACCCCTCCACTTT. Translating gives CASSLTPGHYNSPLHF.

This clone was observed a handful of times. The DNA for the CDR3 is TGTGCCAGCAGTTACGACACCTCTAACTATGGCTACACCTTC. Its protein is CASSYDTSNYGYTF. The chain combines TRBV6-6 with TRBJ1-2; D not resolved. Germline-derived CDR1 and CDR2 are MNHNY and SVGAGI (reference sequence). This CDR3 is 14 amino acids long. Trimming removed 2 bases from V and 0 bases from J, with 7 bases in between.

The rearrangement links TRBV6-5 to TRBJ2-2; TRBD2 matches at 12 bases. The CDR3 runs 16 residues. Trimming at V came to 0 bases and at J to 7 bases, leaving 3 bases not matched to a gene. CDR1 and CDR2 from the germline V gene are MNHEY and SVGAGI. The chain's CDR3 is CASSYSASGGGGELFF. The CDR3 DNA follows: TGTGCCAGCAGTTACTCGGCTAGCGGGGGGGGCGGGGAGCTGTTTTTT.

The chain has TRBV6-5 and TRBJ2-7, with D possibly matching TRBD2 (6 bases). The V gene lost 8 bases and the J gene lost 0 bases, with 14 bases spanning the gap. The CDR3 runs 14 residues. Germline loops: CDR1 MNHEY, CDR2 SVGAGI. CDR3 DNA sequence: TGTGCCAGCCCCCGTGGGGGGAGCTCCTACGAGCAGTACTTC. The encoded protein is CASPRGGSSYEQYF.

V gene TRBV14 combines with J gene TRBJ2-7, with D uncertain. The CDR3 is 17 amino acids. The germline V gene has CDR1 SGHDN and CDR2 FVKESK. Trimming shortened V by 0 bases and J by 0 bases, and 15 bases separated the two germline ends. Written as DNA, the CDR3 is TGTGCCAGCAGCCAAGATAGGTCGGGTCTGAGCTCCTACGAGCAGTACTTC. Its protein is CASSQDRSGLSSYEQYF.

The chain is built from TRBV7-9 and TRBJ1-1; the match to TRBD1 covers 7 bases. This CDR3 has 15 amino acids. J lost 0 bases, V lost 4 bases, and 5 bases had no gene match. CDR1 and CDR2 (germline): SEHNR, FQNEAQ (reference sequence). CDR3 sequence: CASSSRDRVNTEAFF. The CDR3, as DNA: TGTGCCAGCAGCTCACGTGACAGGGTGAACACTGAAGCTTTCTTT.

The chain recombines TRBV30 with TRBJ2-4; no clear D gene. The CDR3 is made up of 11 amino acids. Trimming took 7 bases from V and 5 from J, leaving 9 bases between them. The germline CDR1 and CDR2 sequences are GTSNPN and SVGIG (reference sequence). CDR3 in DNA: TGTGCCTACTCTACCCAAAACATTCAGTACTTC. It is translated as CAYSTQNIQYF.

This clone showed up just a few times. This sequence joins TRBV5-4 and TRBJ2-3; D remains ambiguous. Germline assignment: CDR1 SGHNT and CDR2 YYREEE (reference sequence). The V and J ends lost 0 bases and 4 bases respectively, with 3 bases between them. CDR3 length: 12 amino acids. In DNA form, the CDR3 reads TGTGCCAGCAGCTTGGCGGCAGATACGCAGTATTTT. Translation: CASSLAADTQYF.

This clone was detected only a few times. The chain combines TRBV4-1 with TRBJ1-1; 9 bases align to TRBD1. The CDR3 loop spans 15 amino acids. Trimming at V came to 3 bases and at J to 5 bases, leaving 7 bases not matched to a gene. Germline CDR1 and CDR2: MGHRA and YSYEKL. The CDR3 region is CASSQGTGYPTEAFF. CDR3 nucleotides: TGCGCCAGCAGCCAGGGGACAGGGTACCCGACTGAAGCTTTCTTT.

This clone was picked up one time. V is TRBV14 and J is TRBJ2-5; 8 bases align to TRBD2. Germline-derived CDR1 and CDR2 are SGHDN and FVKESK. This CDR3 spans 14 amino acids. V lost 7 bases and J lost 5; bases outside the gene matches: 9. CDR3 sequence: CASTRRGGVETQYF. The DNA of the CDR3 is TGTGCCAGCACCCGCCGGGGGGGCGTTGAGACCCAGTACTTC.

This clone was counted a single time. V gene TRBV9 combines with J gene TRBJ2-7; no clear D gene. The CDR3 is made up of 15 amino acids. Looked up from germline, CDR1 is SGDLS and CDR2 is YYNGEE. V was clipped by 4 bases and J by 2 bases, with 16 bases between them. This CDR3 is CASSLLWRSAYEQYF. The CDR3 nucleotides are TGTGCCAGCAGCCTCCTTTGGCGGAGTGCCTACGAGCAGTACTTC.

The rearrangement uses TRBV5-6 and TRBJ1-6; D call uncertain. The germline V gene encodes CDR1 SGHDT and CDR2 YYEEEE. Trimming removed 4 bases from V and 10 bases from J, with 27 bases in between. The CDR3 runs 18 residues. Written as DNA, the CDR3 is TGTGCCAGCAGCAACCCCCAGTGGCTGTCGGGGTGGAGGTCACCCCTCCACTTT. Residues: CASSNPQWLSGWRSPLHF. The variable domain in full, with the rest retrieved from reference TRBV5-6 and TRBJ1-6, is DAGVTQSPTHLIKTRGQQVTLRCSPKSGHDTVSWYQQALGQGPQFIFQYYEEEERQRGNFPDRFSGHQFPNYSSELNVNALLLGDSALYLCASSNPQWLSGWRSPLHFGNGTRLTVT.

CDR3 loop: CASSQDALSGGHGEQFF. CDR3 sequence (DNA): TGTGCCAGCAGCCAAGATGCCCTTAGCGGGGGGCACGGTGAGCAGTTCTTC. The V call is TRBV14, the J call TRBJ2-1; 10 bases fit TRBD2. The CDR3 covers 17 residues. Trimming at V came to 0 bases and at J to 9 bases, leaving 11 bases not matched to a gene. Looked up from germline, CDR1 is SGHDN and CDR2 is FVKESK. The full variable domain, rest sourced from reference TRBV14 and TRBJ2-1, is EAGVTQFPSHSVIEKGQTVTLRCDPISGHDNLYWYRRVMGKEIKFLLHFVKESKQDESGMPNNRFLAERTGGTYSTLKVQPAELEDSGVYFCASSQDALSGGHGEQFFGPGTRLTVL.

The genes are TRBV6-1 and TRBJ2-5; possibly TRBD2 for D (5 bases). V lost 3 bases and J lost 4, with 12 bases in between. Germline V lookup: CDR1 MNHNS, CDR2 SASEGT. The CDR3 sequence is 14 residues long. CDR3: CASSDVGEGETQYF. The CDR3 DNA reads TGTGCCAGCAGTGACGTTGGAGAGGGAGAGACCCAGTACTTC.

This chain links TRBV5-1 with TRBJ2-7; 11 nucleotides align to TRBD1. The ends lost 5 bases at V and 6 bases at J; junction bases unmatched: 7. The CDR3 loop spans 14 amino acids. Germline V gene lookup returns CDR1 SGHRS and CDR2 YFSETQ. The CDR3 spells CASSSGTGGREQYF. The DNA of the CDR3 is TGCGCCAGCAGTTCCGGGACAGGGGGACGCGAGCAGTACTTC.

The J gene is TRBJ1-6, the V gene TRBV7-9, with D uncertain. This CDR3 has 17 amino acids. CDR1 is SEHNR and CDR2 is FQNEAQ in the germline V gene (reference sequence). V was cut by 4 bases and J by 3 bases, with 16 bases left in between. CDR3 nucleotides: TGTGCCAGCAGCTCATCCGCTGGGGAGATCTATAATTCACCCCTCCACTTT. As protein: CASSSSAGEIYNSPLHF.

The chain joins TRBV7-9 to TRBJ2-1; 11 nucleotides align to TRBD2. V lost 4 bases to trimming and J lost 3 bases; unmatched junction nucleotides: 2. CDR1 is SEHNR, CDR2 FQNEAQ, per germline (reference sequence). The CDR3 length is 15 residues. The CDR3 here is CASSSGTSGYNEQFF. The DNA for the CDR3 is TGTGCCAGCAGCTCCGGGACTAGCGGCTACAATGAGCAGTTCTTC.

This rearrangement joins TRBV6-6 to TRBJ1-1, with 7 bases identical to TRBD1. The germline V gene has CDR1 MNHNY and CDR2 SVGAGI (reference sequence). V trimming: 2 bases; J trimming: 3 bases; junction bases outside the gene matches: 9. The CDR3 has 16 amino acids. The DNA for the CDR3 is TGTGCCAGCAGTTACCCGGCCCTACAGGGGTACACTGAAGCTTTCTTT. It translates to CASSYPALQGYTEAFF.